This T cell receptor (beta chain) was sequenced in a study of T cell responses to AZD1222 COVID-19 vaccine. Method: immunoSEQ multiplex PCR; TCRdb's copy keeps in-frame clones and lacks some. The sample contains 90,000 to 120,000 clones, about 85% of which appear only once. The CDR3 spans 18 residues. V shed 2 bases and J shed 3 bases, with 20 bases lying between them. CDR1 is MGHRA, CDR2 YSYEKL, per germline. The source was peripheral blood, collected 28 days after the second AZD1222 dose. The sequence came from an adult who received the AZD1222 COVID-19 vaccine. The chain uses TRBV4-1 and TRBJ1-5, with D maybe TRBD1 (6 bases). CDR3: CASSQYHPGHLNNQPQHF. DNA of the CDR3: TGCGCCAGCAGCCAATACCATCCGGGACACTTAAACAATCAGCCCCAGCATTTT.